Each of the 7 T cell receptor beta chains below was sequenced from the same sample in a study of CD4 T cells in relation to SARS-CoV-2 and coronaviruses (dated by TCRdb to about 2021). To prepare the library, the immunoSEQ multiplex PCR assay was applied. This is the immuneACCESS table as TCRdb keeps it, with only in-frame sequences that have V and J called. A part of the clones is gone; compared with another copy, unresolved V genes explain less than half, and the rest is unexplained. The sample table records more than 20,000 clones; 76% of these occur just once. The ten largest clones capture approximately 28% of the sample. The antigens of these receptors remain unknown. CD4+ T cells from unexposed donors were collected before the COVID-19 pandemic (2011-2018). Following 10 days of culture, the EasySep CD4+ T cell isolation kit was used to isolate CD4+ T cells. Sequencing used CD4+ T cells from PBMCs, cultured in vitro. Receptors were obtained from a human donor in good health.

V and J are TRBV6-5 and TRBJ1-2; tentative D call: TRBD1 (5 bases). The CDR3 is 16 residues long. Per germline, CDR1 MNHEY and CDR2 SVGAGI. V shed 0 bases and J shed 3 bases, with 14 bases lying between them. CDR3 coding DNA: TGTGCCAGCAGTTACTCGATTTCGGGGGGGGACTATGGCTACACCTTC. It is translated as CASSYSISGGDYGYTF.

This rearrangement joins TRBV6-4 to TRBJ2-1, with 9 nucleotides matching TRBD2. The germline CDR1 and CDR2 sequences are MRHNA and SNTAGT. V lost 4 bases, J lost 7 bases, and 11 bases stayed unmatched. The CDR3 loop spans 16 amino acids. This chain's CDR3 is CASSVSASGTGNEQFF. CDR3 DNA: TGTGCCAGCAGTGTTTCGGCTAGCGGGACGGGTAATGAGCAGTTCTTC.

This clone was seen more than once but under ten times. This chain uses TRBV6-1 with TRBJ1-1, with TRBD1 as a possible D gene (5 bases). V was pared by 3 bases and J by 1 base, with 12 bases between. This CDR3 has 15 amino acids. Per the germline V gene, CDR1 is MNHNS and CDR2 is SASEGT. Here the CDR3 DNA reads TGTGCCAGCAGTGATCGGGGTCAGGGGAACACTGAAGCTTTCTTT. It yields the protein CASSDRGQGNTEAFF.

The chain couples TRBV2 to TRBJ1-5, with no clear D. From germline, CDR1 is SNHLY and CDR2 FYNNEI. The CDR3 has 15 amino acids. V lost 3 bases to trimming and J lost 4 bases, with 13 bases between them. The CDR3 DNA reads TGTGCCAGCAGTGAGGTTGGGCAGATGAATCAGCCCCAGCATTTT. It is translated as CASSEVGQMNQPQHF.

The J gene is TRBJ1-3, the V gene TRBV2; weak D call: TRBD1 (5 bases). In germline, CDR1 is SNHLY, CDR2 FYNNEI. Between the trimmed V and J ends, which lost 4 bases and 4 bases, there was a span of 11 bases. The CDR3 is 14 residues long. This CDR3 reads CASSGGARGNTIYF. CDR3 in DNA: TGTGCCAGCAGTGGCGGGGCGCGGGGAAACACCATATATTTT.

The chain joins TRBV10-3 to TRBJ1-3, with D unresolved. Germline V CDR1 and CDR2: ENHRY, SYGVKD. Trimming took 7 bases from V and 0 from J, leaving 19 bases between them. The CDR3 consists of 17 residues. DNA for the CDR3: TGTGCCATCACGCCAACGCCGGGCCGCCGCTCTGGAAACACCATATATTTT. The encoded protein is CAITPTPGRRSGNTIYF.

This chain connects TRBV6-5 to TRBJ1-2; TRBD1 matches 8 bases. The CDR3 consists of 12 residues. Per germline, CDR1 MNHEY and CDR2 SVGAGI. The CDR3 spells CASQDRGRGYTF. The CDR3 nucleotides read TGTGCATCACAAGACAGGGGACGAGGCTACACCTTC.